This T cell receptor beta chain derives from a study of T-cell memory formation after mild COVID-19. About the research overall: There were largely donor-specific TCR clusters.

The authors produced TCR alpha and TCR beta cDNA libraries with sample barcodes and UMIs by 5'RACE using constant-segment primers. TCRdb reprocessed the 5' RACE reads with MiXCR, giving one entry per CDR3 protein. Here the sample spans 150,000 to 200,000 distinct CDR3 sequences, more than 12% being singletons. Only a few counts were recorded for this clonotype. Its target is unknown. The length of the CDR3 is 16 residues. Study-wide results and limits: Clones that contracted from day 15 to 85 had balanced CD4/CD8; later expanders were CD4+ biased. Some clones that responded were present in memory (sampled pre-infection), which suggests cross-reactive memory joined.

Sample: PBMCs or a T cell subset sorted from them (not recorded which). The clonotype originates from an adult woman who had mild COVID-19 (a few samples of this study predate the infection). Cell type and time point are not known. This rearrangement joins TRBV3-2 to TRBJ2-7; TRBD1, the table's D call, lacks a check against the DNA. TRBV3-2 is recorded as a pseudogene. The CDR3 DNA is TGTGCCAGCAGCCAAGATCCTCCCGGACGGGCCTACGAGCAGTACTTC. Amino acids: CASSQDPPGRAYEQYF.